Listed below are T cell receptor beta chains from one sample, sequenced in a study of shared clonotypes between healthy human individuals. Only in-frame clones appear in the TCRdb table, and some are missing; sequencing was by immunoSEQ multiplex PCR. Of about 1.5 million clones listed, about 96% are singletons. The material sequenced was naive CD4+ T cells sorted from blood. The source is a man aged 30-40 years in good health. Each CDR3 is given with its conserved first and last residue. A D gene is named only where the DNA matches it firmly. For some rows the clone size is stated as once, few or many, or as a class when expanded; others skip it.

TGTGCCAGCTCACCAGCACCTAGACAGGACCAAGAGACCCAGTACTTC,CASSPAPRQDQETQYF,TRBJ2-5,TRBV18,.,.
TGTGCCAGCAGCTCCGGAGGGTCCTACGAGCAGTACTTC,CASSSGGSYEQYF,TRBJ2-7,TRBV7-2,once,.
TGTGCCAGTAGACCAACCGGGACAGGGGCCAACAATGAGCAGTTCTTC,CASRPTGTGANNEQFF,TRBJ2-1,TRBV19,.,TRBD1
TGTGCCAGCAGCTTAGCCGACAGGACTCTCTCTGGAAACACCATATATTTT,CASSLADRTLSGNTIYF,TRBJ1-3,TRBV11-2,once,.
TGCGCCAGCAGCCAAGATCCGGGACTAGGTAAAGATGAGCAGTTCTTC,CASSQDPGLGKDEQFF,TRBJ2-1,TRBV4-1,.,TRBD2
TGTGCCAGCAGTTTATTGGTCAGCAAGCAGTTCTTC,CASSLLVSKQFF,TRBJ2-1,TRBV28,.,.
TGTGCCAGCAGTCTCTGGACTAGCGGCTCCACAGATACGCAGTATTTT,CASSLWTSGSTDTQYF,TRBJ2-3,TRBV28,.,TRBD2
TGCGCCAGCAGCCCGGGACAGGGGATCGATACGCAGTATTTT,CASSPGQGIDTQYF,TRBJ2-3,TRBV5-1,.,TRBD1
TGTGCCAGCAGTCCCCTTGCGGGACAGCCCTTAAACACTGAAGCTTTCTTT,CASSPLAGQPLNTEAFF,TRBJ1-1,TRBV28,.,TRBD1
TGTGCCAGTAGTCCCACTCGGAACACCGGGGAGCTGTTTTTT,CASSPTRNTGELFF,TRBJ2-2,TRBV19,.,.
TGTGCCACCAGCAGAGATCGGGGCGGAGGCGGGGAGCTGTTTTTT,CATSRDRGGGGELFF,TRBJ2-2,TRBV15,.,.
TGCGCCAGCAGCTCGAACAGGGGGACTGAAGCTTTCTTT,CASSSNRGTEAFF,TRBJ1-1,TRBV5-1,.,TRBD1
TGTGCCAGCAGCCACCCCACGGGGAGCAGGGGTACTCGGTACAATGAGCAGTTCTTC,CASSHPTGSRGTRYNEQFF,TRBJ2-1,TRBV14,once,.
TGTGCCAGCAGTTCCCCGGGCCTCGGGGAGCTGTTTTTT,CASSSPGLGELFF,TRBJ2-2,TRBV28,.,.
TGTGCCAGCAGCCCCCGACTAAAGTTGAACACTGAAGCTTTCTTT,CASSPRLKLNTEAFF,TRBJ1-1,TRBV5-5,.,.
TGCAGCGTTGGAAGGGACAGCTTCACATACGAGCAGTACTTC,CSVGRDSFTYEQYF,TRBJ2-7,TRBV29-1,.,TRBD1
TGTGCCAGCAGCGCGGGACGAAACACCGGGGAGCTGTTTTTT,CASSAGRNTGELFF,TRBJ2-2,TRBV9,.,.
TGTGCCAGCAGTTCCCCTTCAAGGAACTATGGCTACACCTTC,CASSSPSRNYGYTF,TRBJ1-2,TRBV27,.,.
TGTGCCAGCAGCCCCCGAATAGTTGTGGCAGATACGCAGTATTTT,CASSPRIVVADTQYF,TRBJ2-3,TRBV7-2,.,.
TGTGCCAGCGGGACAGGGGGTTCCTACGAGCAGTACTTC,CASGTGGSYEQYF,TRBJ2-7,TRBV6-6,.,TRBD1
TGTGCCAGCAGTTCTCTTTTGGGACAAGGCCCCTCCTACGAGCAGTACTTC,CASSSLLGQGPSYEQYF,TRBJ2-7,TRBV28,.,.
TGTGCCAGCAGCCCGCGGGAGGCCGGGGTGCTAACTAATGAAAAACTGTTTTTT,CASSPREAGVLTNEKLFF,TRBJ1-4,TRBV28,.,.
TGTGCCAGCTTGAGGACACCCTACGAGCAGTACTTC,CASLRTPYEQYF,TRBJ2-7,TRBV28,.,.
TGTGCCAGCAGGACAGATAGCAATCAGCCCCAGCATTTT,CASRTDSNQPQHF,TRBJ1-5,TRBV6-1,few,.
TGCGCCAGCAGCTTAGGCAGGGGGGCTGCCTACAATGAGCAGTTCTTC,CASSLGRGAAYNEQFF,TRBJ2-1,TRBV5-1,.,.
TGTGCCAGCCCCCCCCCAGCGGGGTCCTACAATGAGCAGTTCTTC,CASPPPAGSYNEQFF,TRBJ2-1,TRBV21-1,.,.
TGTGCCAGCAGTATAACCCTTGGAGGACAGCCCCAGCATTTT,CASSITLGGQPQHF,TRBJ1-5,TRBV28,once,.
TGTGCCAGCAGCCTCCTGCCGGGAGGGCCGACAGATACGCAGTATTTT,CASSLLPGGPTDTQYF,TRBJ2-3,TRBV14,.,TRBD2
TGTGCCAGCTCACCAAAGGGAAGTACAGATACGCAGTATTTT,CASSPKGSTDTQYF,TRBJ2-3,TRBV18,.,.
TGTGCCAGCTCACCCCGAGGCCCCGGAGAAAAACTGTTTTTT,CASSPRGPGEKLFF,TRBJ1-4,TRBV18,.,.
TGTGCCAGCAGCTTAGTAGCGGGAGATAATCCGCGGGACAATGAGCAGTTCTTC,CASSLVAGDNPRDNEQFF,TRBJ2-1,TRBV7-6,.,TRBD2
TGTGCCAGCAGTTTATTCCCAGGTGCTGGGACAGCTACCTACGAGCAGTACTTC,CASSLFPGAGTATYEQYF,TRBJ2-7,TRBV28,.,TRBD1
TGTGCCAGCAGTTTGACCGGCTCTAATGAAAAACTGTTTTTT,CASSLTGSNEKLFF,TRBJ1-4,TRBV7-9,once,.
TGTGCCAGCAGCGTAGGAGGGACTAGCTCGAGAGATACGCAGTATTTT,CASSVGGTSSRDTQYF,TRBJ2-3,TRBV9,.,TRBD2
TGTGCCAGTAGTTTCACAAACCCGGGACACTCCTTCGCGAACACCGGGGAGCTGTTTTTT,CASSFTNPGHSFANTGELFF,TRBJ2-2,TRBV19,.,.
TGTGCCAGCAGTTACTCGGTGGAAGCGGGAGCAAGCGAGCAGTACTTC,CASSYSVEAGASEQYF,TRBJ2-7,TRBV6-6,.,TRBD2
TGCGCCAGCAGCTTTGGACTAGCGGGGACCCTCCGCACCGGGGAGCTGTTTTTT,CASSFGLAGTLRTGELFF,TRBJ2-2,TRBV5-1,.,TRBD2
TGCGCCAGCAGCCATCTTCCGGGACAGGTGGTTGAAAAACTGTTTTTT,CASSHLPGQVVEKLFF,TRBJ1-4,TRBV5-1,.,TRBD1
TGTGCCAGCAGCTTGGGGGGCTACGAGCAGTACTTC,CASSLGGYEQYF,TRBJ2-7,TRBV5-6,few,.
TGTGCCAGCAGCGTAGGCATCTCCGGGGAGCTGTTTTTT,CASSVGISGELFF,TRBJ2-2,TRBV9,.,.
TGTGCCAGCTCACCATGGACAGGGGATAGAGACACCATATATTTT,CASSPWTGDRDTIYF,TRBJ1-3,TRBV18,once,TRBD1
TGTGCCAGCAGCGTAGTCTCTGGGAACACCGGGGAGCTGTTTTTT,CASSVVSGNTGELFF,TRBJ2-2,TRBV9,few,.
TGCAGCGTTGGAGGCGCGGCAGGGGGGGATACGCAGTATTTT,CSVGGAAGGDTQYF,TRBJ2-3,TRBV29-1,once,.
TGCAGCGTTAAGGGACCGACAGTCAGCTCCTACAATGAGCAGTTCTTC,CSVKGPTVSSYNEQFF,TRBJ2-1,TRBV29-1,once,.
TGTGCCAGTAGTGGCACTGGGGGGGCCAAAAACATTCAGTACTTC,CASSGTGGAKNIQYF,TRBJ2-4,TRBV19,.,.
TGCGCCAGCAGCCAAGGCCGAGGCACAGATACGCAGTATTTT,CASSQGRGTDTQYF,TRBJ2-3,TRBV5-1,.,.
TGTGCCAGCAGTTTAAGAGGGGCCAACGTCCTGACTTTC,CASSLRGANVLTF,TRBJ2-6,TRBV27,once,.
TGTGCCAGCAGTGAAGCGTACAGGGGACAACTGTTTTTT,CASSEAYRGQLFF,TRBJ1-4,TRBV6-1,.,TRBD1
TGCAGCGTTGGGGTCGGGGGGTTCCGTGACACCATATATTTT,CSVGVGGFRDTIYF,TRBJ1-3,TRBV29-1,.,.
TGTGCCAGCAGTGGACGGGGGCAAGGCAGGGATGAAAAACTGTTTTTT,CASSGRGQGRDEKLFF,TRBJ1-4,TRBV28,.,.
TGCAGCGTCGCCGGGACTAGCGGGGCTTACGAGCAGTACTTC,CSVAGTSGAYEQYF,TRBJ2-7,TRBV29-1,.,TRBD2
TGTGCCAGTAGTATTCCCACGGGGTTAACGGAGACCCAGTACTTC,CASSIPTGLTETQYF,TRBJ2-5,TRBV19,once,.
TGTGCCAGCAGCCGCCTAAACTCCTACAATGAGCAGTTCTTC,CASSRLNSYNEQFF,TRBJ2-1,TRBV13,.,.
TGTGCCAGCAAATTCAAGGGGGGACTGACGACGCAGTATTTT,CASKFKGGLTTQYF,TRBJ2-3,TRBV21-1,.,.
TGTGCCAGCAGCGACCGCCGGGGAAATCAGCCCCAGCATTTT,CASSDRRGNQPQHF,TRBJ1-5,TRBV7-2,once,.
TGTGCCAGCAGCCGCTCTTGGGACAGAAACAATGAGCAGTTCTTC,CASSRSWDRNNEQFF,TRBJ2-1,TRBV28,.,TRBD1
TGTGCCAGCAGCCCCCAGGCCGGGTTCTCTGGAAACACCATATATTTT,CASSPQAGFSGNTIYF,TRBJ1-3,TRBV7-2,.,.
TGTGCCACCGTCCCGGGACAGGGGCCTCAGGTTTGTACCGGGGAGCTGTTTTTT,CATVPGQGPQVCTGELFF,TRBJ2-2,TRBV21-1,.,.
TGCATTTGTGCGGGAGGTTATAATGAGCAGTTCTTC,CICAGGYNEQFF,TRBJ2-1,TRBV29-1,.,TRBD2